These T cell receptor beta chains were read from a single sample in a study of blood T cell repertoires in COVID-19. Measured with immunoSEQ multiplex PCR; TCRdb has only the in-frame clones, and not every one. The data hold about 230,000 clones, with 81% observed a single time. Material for sequencing was peripheral blood. These receptor sequences come from a woman of 80 years or more with acute or convalescent COVID-19. CDR3s include the opening cysteine and the closing phenylalanine or tryptophan. A D gene is named only where the DNA matches it firmly. Not all rows give a size; the values are once, few, many and, for expanded clones, a class.

CDR3 length | J gene | D gene | V gene | clone size | CDR3 DNA | CDR3 protein
11 | TRBJ1-2 | NA | TRBV2 | NA | TGTGCCAGCAGTTACAGCGGAGGCTACACCTTC | CASSYSGGYTF
13 | TRBJ1-2 | NA | TRBV5-5 | NA | TGTGCCAGCAGCTTGAGGGGAGGCTATGGCTACACCTTC | CASSLRGGYGYTF
16 | TRBJ1-4 | NA | TRBV7-2 | NA | TGTGCCAGCAGCTCGGAAACAGGGAAGGCTAATGAAAAACTGTTTTTT | CASSSETGKANEKLFF
13 | TRBJ1-2 | NA | TRBV18 | NA | TGTGCCAGCTCACCACCTGGGGGGGTCGGCTACACCTTC | CASSPPGGVGYTF
17 | TRBJ2-7 | TRBD2 | TRBV27 | NA | TGTGCCAGCAGTTTAGAGAGTAGCGGGAGCCCGCCCTACGAGCAGTACTTC | CASSLESSGSPPYEQYF
17 | TRBJ2-7 | TRBD1 | TRBV5-1 | NA | TGCGCCAGCAGCTTGGCAGGGGCCAGGGGGTTGTCCTACGAGCAGTACTTC | CASSLAGARGLSYEQYF
14 | TRBJ1-5 | TRBD1 | TRBV28 | NA | TGTGCCAGTCTGCGGGACAGGGTGCGGCAGCCCCAGCATTTT | CASLRDRVRQPQHF
15 | TRBJ2-2 | NA | TRBV10-3 | NA | TGTGCCGTCTCGCAGAGCGGAATCAACACCGGGGAGCTGTTTTTT | CAVSQSGINTGELFF
12 | TRBJ1-5 | NA | TRBV24-1 | NA | TGTGCCACCAGTGATTCAGGGCAAAAGCAGCATTTT | CATSDSGQKQHF
14 | TRBJ2-7 | TRBD1 | TRBV6-5 | NA | TGTGCCAGCAGCCCGTGGGACAGGACTTACGAGCAGTACTTC | CASSPWDRTYEQYF
14 | TRBJ1-4 | NA | TRBV4-2 | NA | TGTGCCAGCAGCCAAGATCCCCAGGGGGAAAAACTGTTTTTT | CASSQDPQGEKLFF
15 | TRBJ2-3 | NA | TRBV6-4 | NA | TGTGCCACCAACCCTTCGGCAGGTGGGACAGATACGCAGTATTTT | CATNPSAGGTDTQYF
14 | TRBJ1-1 | TRBD1 | TRBV19 | NA | TGTGCCAGTACCCAGACAGGGGGAGTAACTGAAGCTTTCTTT | CASTQTGGVTEAFF
19 | TRBJ1-2 | NA | TRBV5-4 | NA | TGTGCCAGCAGCTTGAGTATGTTCAGGAGGGGAGAAGGTAACTATGGCTACACCTTC | CASSLSMFRRGEGNYGYTF
16 | TRBJ2-3 | NA | TRBV24-1 | NA | TGTGCCACCAGTGATGTGCTAGGTGGTGTCACAGATACGCAGTATTTT | CATSDVLGGVTDTQYF
15 | TRBJ1-6 | TRBD1 | TRBV9 | NA | TGTGCCAGCAGCCCCCAGACAGGGTCCGGGTCACCCCTCCACTTT | CASSPQTGSGSPLHF
15 | TRBJ2-1 | NA | TRBV15 | NA | TGTGCCACCAGCAGACAGGGAAATTCCTACAATGAGCAGTTCTTC | CATSRQGNSYNEQFF
13 | TRBJ1-1 | NA | TRBV6-1 | NA | TGTGCCAGCAGTGACAACCGGGCGGGGGAAGCTTTCTTT | CASSDNRAGEAFF
12 | TRBJ1-5 | NA | TRBV7-2 | NA | TGTGCCAGCAGCCCAGGACAGTTCCCCCAGCATTTT | CASSPGQFPQHF
14 | TRBJ1-4 | TRBD1 | TRBV7-9 | NA | TGTGCCAGCAGCTCAGACAGGGGGAATGAAAAACTGTTTTTT | CASSSDRGNEKLFF
14 | TRBJ2-3 | NA | TRBV5-5 | NA | TGTGCCAGCAGCTTGGTGGGACTTAAAGATACGCAGTATTTT | CASSLVGLKDTQYF
14 | TRBJ1-2 | NA | TRBV9 | NA | TGTGCCAGCAGCGTAGCTCTAGCTAACTATGGCTACACCTTC | CASSVALANYGYTF
15 | TRBJ2-5 | TRBD1 | TRBV11-2 | many | TGTGCCAGCAGCTTGGCAGGGGGCGCGGCAGAGACCCAGTACTTC | CASSLAGGAAETQYF
14 | TRBJ2-7 | TRBD1 | TRBV5-1 | NA | TGCGCCAGCAGCTTGGCCGGGACAGGGTACGAGCAGTACTTC | CASSLAGTGYEQYF
16 | TRBJ2-7 | TRBD2 | TRBV9 | NA | TGTGCCAGCAGCGAAACCCCAATAGCGGGGGGCTACGAGCAGTACTTC | CASSETPIAGGYEQYF
16 | TRBJ2-3 | NA | TRBV9 | NA | TGTGCCAGCAGCGTAACCGATTCCGGGACACGCTATACGCAGTATTTT | CASSVTDSGTRYTQYF